This T cell receptor beta chain was identified in a study of glioma-infiltrating T cells. V gave up 1 base and J gave up 8 bases; unmatched junction bases: 4. Per the germline V gene, CDR1 is LGHNA and CDR2 is YNFKEQ. The CDR3 has 15 residues. Overall study findings and caveats: Tissue-blood divergence was below expectation in non-neoplastic patients, above in gliomas.

The iRepertoire nested amplicon-rescue multiplex PCR amplified TCR alpha and beta CDR3s from RNA. For one-step reverse transcription and amplification, 100-400 ng of tissue mRNA or PBMC total RNA was used. TCRdb reprocessed the multiplex PCR reads with MiXCR, giving one entry per CDR3 protein. The data hold 100,000 to 150,000 distinct CDR3 sequences, with about 23% observed a single time. At least ten counts were recorded for this clonotype. Its antigen is unknown. The sample comprised glioma tissue, nonneoplastic brain tissue, or PBMCs (not recorded which). V is TRBV4-2 and J is TRBJ1-6; 8 nucleotides align to TRBD1. This sequence originates from a human donor with low-grade glioma or glioblastoma, undergoing nonglioma brain surgery, or in good health (not recorded which). This CDR3 is CASSQVMTGDSPLHF. CDR3 coding DNA: TGTGCCAGCAGCCAAGTAATGACAGGGGATTCACCCCTCCACTTT.